A selection of T cell receptor beta chains follows, all from one sample in a study of blood T cell repertoires in COVID-19. Sequencing was performed with immunoSEQ multiplex PCR; in TCRdb, only in-frame clones are kept and a portion is missing. Among hundreds of thousands of clones, around nine tenths were seen once, and the ten largest hold 1.5% to 2%. The sequencing sample was made of peripheral blood. These receptors were taken from a woman aged 60-75 years who had recovered from COVID-19. Each CDR3 is given with its conserved first and last residue. A D gene is named only where the DNA matches it firmly. Size tells how often a clone was seen (once, few, many) or the class of an expanded clone, and some rows leave it out.

abundance	v_gene	d_gene	j_gene	CDR3aa	CDR3nt
-	TRBV5-5	TRBD2	TRBJ2-2	CASSLGLAGGPNTGELFF	TGTGCCAGCAGCCTGGGACTAGCGGGGGGGCCTAACACCGGGGAGCTGTTTTTT
-	TRBV27	TRBD2	TRBJ2-7	CASSLKRGLAYEQYF	TGTGCCAGCAGTTTAAAGCGGGGACTAGCTTACGAGCAGTACTTC
few	TRBV10-3	-	TRBJ2-1	CAITAQGNNEQFF	TGTGCCATCACCGCGCAGGGGAACAATGAGCAGTTCTTC
-	TRBV19	-	TRBJ2-3	CASKRARSTDTQYF	TGTGCCAGTAAGAGGGCCCGCAGCACAGATACGCAGTATTTT
-	TRBV2	-	TRBJ1-3	CATRLSPDPGLTGNTIYF	TGTGCCACCAGACTCAGTCCTGACCCTGGGCTTACTGGAAACACCATATATTTT
-	TRBV11-3	-	TRBJ1-3	CASSFSGAGNTIYF	TGTGCCAGCAGCTTCTCAGGGGCTGGAAACACCATATATTTT
-	TRBV19	-	TRBJ2-3	CASSIGLADTQYF	TGTGCCAGTAGTATAGGCCTAGCAGATACGCAGTATTTT
-	TRBV5-1	TRBD2	TRBJ2-1	CASSLGLAGGSEFF	TGCGCCAGCAGCTTGGGACTAGCGGGGGGCTCGGAGTTCTTC
-	TRBV4-1	-	TRBJ1-5	CASSPQENQPQHF	TGCGCCAGCAGCCCCCAAGAGAATCAGCCCCAGCATTTT
-	TRBV4-3	-	TRBJ1-5	CASSLFSGNQPQHF	TGCGCCAGCAGCCTCTTTTCAGGCAATCAGCCCCAGCATTTT
once	TRBV20-1	-	TRBJ1-2	CSASLLTNYGYTF	TGCAGTGCTAGTCTCCTCACAAACTATGGCTACACCTTC
-	TRBV15	-	TRBJ1-5	CATSRGGGSNQPQHF	TGTGCCACCAGCAGAGGAGGTGGTAGCAATCAGCCCCAGCATTTT
-	TRBV29-1	TRBD1	TRBJ2-7	CSVRTGTGAEQYF	TGCAGCGTACGGACCGGGACAGGGGCCGAGCAGTACTTC
-	TRBV4-3	-	TRBJ1-3	CASSQSLSRTDGNTIYF	TGCGCCAGCAGCCAATCCCTGAGTAGGACAGATGGAAACACCATATATTTT
-	TRBV14	TRBD1	TRBJ1-1	CASSPRTGTISTEAFF	TGTGCCAGCAGTCCGAGGACAGGGACTATTTCTACTGAAGCTTTCTTT
-	TRBV4-1	TRBD1	TRBJ1-1	CASSPRQGASEAFF	TGCGCCAGCAGCCCGAGACAGGGGGCCTCTGAAGCTTTCTTT
-	TRBV6-4	-	TRBJ2-1	CASSEQSSYNEQFF	TGTGCCAGCAGTGAACAAAGCTCCTACAATGAGCAGTTCTTC
-	TRBV20-1	-	TRBJ2-5	CSALRMDSPYF	TGCAGTGCTCTACGGATGGACTCCCCGTACTTC
few	TRBV3-1/TRBV3-2	-	TRBJ2-5	CASSPRTQNGETQYF	TGTGCCAGCAGCCCTCGCACCCAGAACGGGGAGACCCAGTACTTC
-	TRBV25-1	TRBD1	TRBJ2-7	CASSEYDRAPCISYEQYF	TGTGCCAGCAGTGAATATGACAGGGCCCCATGTATCTCCTACGAGCAGTACTTC
few	TRBV28	-	TRBJ2-7	CASSLPDEQYF	TGTGCCAGCAGTTTGCCAGACGAGCAGTACTTC
-	TRBV7-3	TRBD2	TRBJ2-1	CASSAQERGFYNEQFF	TGTGCCAGCAGCGCCCAGGAGCGGGGATTTTACAATGAGCAGTTCTTC
once	TRBV19	-	TRBJ1-5	CASSTNRALNQPQHF	TGTGCCAGTAGTACCAACAGGGCCCTTAATCAGCCCCAGCATTTT
-	TRBV5-5	TRBD1	TRBJ1-5	CASSSWMGQGGSNQPQHF	TGTGCCAGCAGCTCGTGGATGGGACAGGGGGGTAGCAATCAGCCCCAGCATTTT
-	TRBV3-1/TRBV3-2	-	TRBJ1-2	CASSPKTGNYGYTF	TGTGCCAGCAGCCCTAAGACAGGAAACTATGGCTACACCTTC
-	TRBV19	-	TRBJ1-2	CASSIVAADYGYTF	TGTGCCAGTAGTATAGTGGCGGCAGACTATGGCTACACCTTC
few	TRBV4-3	-	TRBJ1-2	CASSPQGRGEAGYGYTF	TGCGCCAGCAGCCCCCAGGGCCGGGGGGAGGCGGGCTATGGCTACACCTTC
once	TRBV4-2	TRBD2	TRBJ2-7	CASSQDRRGSYEQYF	TGTGCCAGCAGCCAAGATCGGCGGGGGTCCTACGAGCAGTACTTC
-	TRBV7-6	TRBD2	TRBJ2-1	CASSFLTSGGLVEQFF	TGTGCCAGCAGCTTTCTGACTAGCGGGGGCCTTGTTGAGCAGTTCTTC